The T cell receptor beta chain described here comes from a study of identical twins. Study-level points and caveats: Because invariant MAIT and iNKT cells could be present, zero-insertion analyses could be partly confounded. Low generation probability was overrepresented in out-of-frame alpha sequences shared by twins.

Concerning this clonotype itself: Antigen: not known.

TCRdb processed the 5' RACE reads anew with MiXCR; each CDR3 protein has one entry. Of around 250,000 distinct CDR3 sequences detected, under 8.5% appear once; the ten largest clones hold more than 12%. The length of the CDR3 is 14 residues. The V end lost 5 bases, the J end lost 2 bases, and 13 bases lay between the germline ends. The same specimen was also included in a second study, on T cells expressing NK-cell markers.

What was sequenced was CD8+ T cells sorted from blood. The chain links TRBV12-3 or TRBV12-4 to TRBJ2-7, with D perhaps matching TRBD1 (6 bases). The receptor was isolated from a woman in her late teens or twenties in good health. For the CDR3, the DNA is TGTGCCAGCAGTCGAAGGACAGCGACCTACGAGCAGTACTTC. Protein: CASSRRTATYEQYF.